One sample yielded the 10 T cell receptor beta chains listed below, sequenced in a study of beta chain features in type 1 diabetes. The whole isolated RNA underwent reverse transcription, so sequencing captured expressed TCRB transcripts. Only in-frame clones appear in the TCRdb table, and some are missing; sequencing was by immunoSEQ multiplex PCR. The table lists some 63,000 clones, approximately 59% of them singletons. Sequences were obtained from Tregs from blood. These TCRs come from a woman under 30 in good health.

V is TRBV6-6 and J is TRBJ1-2; D is unresolved. Germline V gives CDR1 MNHNY, CDR2 SVGAGI (reference sequence). CDR3 length: 11 amino acids. V lost 5 bases and J 5 bases, leaving 6 bases between the germline ends. CDR3 residues: CASSRQYGYTF. As DNA, the CDR3 is TGTGCCAGCAGTCGTCAGTATGGCTACACCTTC.

This chain uses TRBV6-1 with TRBJ2-1; 10 nucleotides match TRBD1. The CDR3 has 15 amino acids. Germline-derived CDR1 and CDR2 are MNHNS and SASEGT. The V gene end was trimmed by 6 bases and the J gene end by 6 bases; junction bases not matched to a gene: 8. The CDR3 loop is CASSLGQGIRNEQFF. DNA for the CDR3: TGTGCCAGCAGCCTGGGACAGGGGATACGCAATGAGCAGTTCTTC.

The V gene is TRBV15, the J gene TRBJ2-2, with a possible D match to TRBD1 (6 bases). This CDR3 region has 14 residues. Trimming removed 5 bases from V and 3 bases from J, with 10 bases in between. CDR1 is LNHNV and CDR2 is YYDKDF in the germline V gene (reference sequence). The CDR3 region has the DNA TGTGCCACCAGCCCCGACAGGTACACCGGGGAGCTGTTTTTT. It encodes CATSPDRYTGELFF.

The chain links TRBV18 to TRBJ1-3, with 9 nucleotides matching TRBD1. The CDR3 has 19 amino acids. V trimming: 3 bases; J trimming: 4 bases; junction bases outside the gene matches: 16. Germline loops: CDR1 KGHSH, CDR2 LQKENI. The CDR3 DNA follows: TGTGCCAGCTCACCCGGGACAGGGAAAACCTCTTCGGGGGGAAACACCATATATTTT. It encodes CASSPGTGKTSSGGNTIYF.

The chain couples TRBV7-8 to TRBJ1-1; 7 bases fit TRBD1. The J segment lost 5 bases and the V segment lost 1 base, leaving 4 bases of the junction unmatched. Germline V gene lookup returns CDR1 SGHVS and CDR2 FQNEAQ. The CDR3 spans 14 residues. CDR3 coding DNA: TGTGCCAGCAGCTTAGGGGTACAGGGGACTGAAGCTTTCTTT. Encoded protein: CASSLGVQGTEAFF.

This rearrangement joins TRBV7-3 to TRBJ2-2, with 8 bases aligning to TRBD1. The germline CDR1 and CDR2 sequences are SGHTA and FQGTGA. The V gene end was trimmed by 5 bases and the J gene end by 1 base; junction bases not matched to a gene: 6. The CDR3 is 16 amino acids. CDR3 sequence (DNA): TGTGCCAGCAGCCCCCACGGACAGGGGAACACCGGGGAGCTGTTTTTT. This codes for CASSPHGQGNTGELFF.

V usage is TRBV7-2 and J usage is TRBJ1-1, with 10 bases lining up with TRBD1. After removal of 6 bases from V and 2 bases from J, the junction contained 9 bases not matched to a gene. Germline V gene lookup returns CDR1 SGHTA and CDR2 FQGNSA. The CDR3 spans 16 residues. CDR3 protein: CASRMGQGKRNTEAFF. CDR3 nucleotide sequence: TGTGCCAGCAGGATGGGACAGGGGAAGAGAAACACTGAAGCTTTCTTT.

The chain carries TRBV7-8 and TRBJ2-1, with 8 positions matching TRBD2. The germline V gene encodes CDR1 SGHVS and CDR2 FQNEAQ. With 0 bases clipped from V and 5 bases from J, the junction kept 9 bases outside the gene matches. This CDR3 is built from 17 residues. This CDR3 reads CASSLARSLAVDNEQFF. The CDR3 region has the DNA TGTGCCAGCAGCTTAGCGCGGTCACTAGCGGTCGACAATGAGCAGTTCTTC.

CDR3 loop: CASSSGQWEPQHF. The CDR3 DNA reads TGTGCCAGCAGCTCGGGACAGTGGGAGCCCCAGCATTTT. The J gene is TRBJ1-5, the V gene TRBV7-8, with 7 positions matching TRBD1. CDR1 is SGHVS and CDR2 is FQNEAQ in the germline V gene. V trimming: 4 bases; J trimming: 8 bases; junction bases outside the gene matches: 5. This CDR3 is 13 amino acids long.

Only one count was recorded for this clone. In nucleotides, the CDR3 is TGCGCCAGCAGTGCGGAGTCGCCGAACACTGAAGCTTTCTTT. Translating gives CASSAESPNTEAFF. The chain couples TRBV10-2 to TRBJ1-1; no definite D call. Per the germline V gene, CDR1 is WSHSY and CDR2 is SAAADI. The CDR3 contains 14 residues. The V and J ends lost 4 bases and 1 base respectively, with 10 bases between them.